These 3 T cell receptor beta chains were sequenced from one sample in a study of T cells in Graves' hyperthyroidism and ophthalmopathy. The CDR3 regions of TCR beta were amplified from RNA transcripts. First-round RT-PCR targeting the TCR CDR3 was performed with the HTBI primer set. TCRdb called the multiplex PCR reads again in MiXCR, with one record for every CDR3 protein. The table shows about 360,000 distinct CDR3 sequences, with 13% occurring only once. The sequenced material came from blood. All receptors derive from a woman between 18 and 30 years old with Graves' hyperthyroidism.

This clonotype showed up many times. The rearrangement links TRBV18 to TRBJ1-1; D gene uncertain. V was clipped by 1 base and J by 12 bases, with 15 bases between them. From germline, CDR1 is KGHSH and CDR2 LQKENI. This CDR3 is built from 13 residues. For the CDR3, the DNA is TGTGCCAGCTCACCACGGTCAGCGGGCGATTCTTTCTTT. The encoded protein is CASSPRSAGDSFF.

This clonotype has at least ten counts. The chain has TRBV10-3 and TRBJ1-1, with D maybe TRBD1 (6 bases). The CDR3 has 14 amino acids. CDR1 and CDR2 from the germline V gene are ENHRY and SYGVKD. Trimming cost V 0 bases and J 6 bases, with 11 bases left between them. The CDR3 protein is CAISESYREAEAFF. DNA for the CDR3: TGTGCCATCAGTGAGTCTTACAGGGAGGCTGAAGCTTTCTTT.

This clonotype was counted ten times or more. V and J are TRBV28 and TRBJ2-3; the D gene could be TRBD1 or TRBD2 (5 bases each). There are 14 residues in the CDR3. Germline V gives CDR1 MDHEN, CDR2 SYDVKM. V dropped 7 bases and J dropped 6 bases, with 17 bases sitting between them. The CDR3 spells CASTGGSVRDTQYF. CDR3 coding DNA: TGTGCCAGCACTGGGGGTAGCGTTAGGGATACGCAGTATTTT.